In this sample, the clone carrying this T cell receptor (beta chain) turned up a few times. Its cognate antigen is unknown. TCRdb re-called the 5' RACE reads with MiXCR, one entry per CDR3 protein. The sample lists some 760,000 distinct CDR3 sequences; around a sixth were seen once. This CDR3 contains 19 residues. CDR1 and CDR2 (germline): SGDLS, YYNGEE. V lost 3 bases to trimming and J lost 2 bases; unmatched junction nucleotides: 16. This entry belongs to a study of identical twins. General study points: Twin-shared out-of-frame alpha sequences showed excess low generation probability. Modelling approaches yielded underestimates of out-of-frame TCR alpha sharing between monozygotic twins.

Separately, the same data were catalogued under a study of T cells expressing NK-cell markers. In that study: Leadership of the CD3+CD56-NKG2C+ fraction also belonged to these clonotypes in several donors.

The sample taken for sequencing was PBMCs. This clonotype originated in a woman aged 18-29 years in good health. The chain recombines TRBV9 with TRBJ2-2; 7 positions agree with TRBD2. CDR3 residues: CASSDRVGRQVYNTGELFF. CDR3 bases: TGTGCCAGCAGCGATCGGGTCGGGAGGCAGGTTTATAACACCGGGGAGCTGTTTTTT. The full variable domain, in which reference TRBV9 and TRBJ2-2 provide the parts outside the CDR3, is DSGVTQTPKHLITATGQRVTLRCSPRSGDLSVYWYQQSLDQGLQFLIQYYNGEERAKGNILERFSAQQFPDLHSELNLSSLELGDSALYFCASSDRVGRQVYNTGELFFGEGSRLTVL.